This T cell receptor beta chain comes out of a study of T cell changes during pregnancy in multiple sclerosis. Germline V lookup: CDR1 SNHLY, CDR2 FYNNEI. This CDR3 is built from 19 residues. V was shortened by 3 bases and J by 0 bases, with 20 bases between the two germline ends. Method: immunoSEQ multiplex PCR; TCRdb's copy keeps in-frame clones and lacks some. The table records tens of thousands of clones, approximately 92% of them present only once. The sequenced sample was peripheral blood, obtained in the first trimester of pregnancy. The chain recombines TRBV2 with TRBJ1-4; no firm D call. This clonotype was sampled from a female donor with multiple sclerosis, enrolled in a pregnancy study. The CDR3 spells CASSDPIAGGSATNEKLFF. The CDR3 coding sequence is TGTGCCAGCAGTGACCCGATCGCCGGAGGGTCGGCAACTAATGAAAAACTGTTTTTT.